The TCR beta chain described here comes from a study of OX40 agonist ivuxolimab in advanced cancers. Study-level results: Blood T cells, both CD4+ and CD8+, expanded clonally by week 6 at 0.1 to 3.0 mg/kg. Also showing low normalized T-cell clonal expansion were some of the nonresponders.

Comments on this clone: Antigen specificity is unknown.

Trimming at V came to 3 bases and at J to 3 bases, leaving 5 bases not matched to a gene. Germline V gene lookup returns CDR1 SGDLS and CDR2 YYNGEE. The CDR3 covers 16 residues. Sequencing was performed with immunoSEQ multiplex PCR; in TCRdb, only in-frame clones are kept and a portion is missing. The repertoire holds about 26,000 clones, with approximately 86% as singletons. The chain recombines TRBV9 with TRBJ1-3; 11 bases fit TRBD1. The starting material was CD4+ or CD8+ T cells sorted from blood, obtained in a trial of the OX40 agonist ivuxolimab. This receptor was identified in an adult with an advanced solid tumor such as melanoma, head and neck, liver or kidney cancer. This chain's CDR3 is CASSADRGLSGNTIYF. The CDR3 DNA follows: TGTGCCAGCAGCGCGGACAGGGGGCTAAGTGGAAACACCATATATTTT.